The 7 T cell receptor beta chains below all came from one sample that was sequenced in a study of monozygotic twins with inflammatory bowel disease. TCRdb re-called the 5' RACE reads; one entry per CDR3 protein, DNA not given. This sample contains approximately 400,000 distinct CDR3 sequences. Material for sequencing was blood. The source is a human donor with ulcerative colitis or Crohn's disease, or a healthy co-twin of an affected twin (not recorded which).

The rearrangement joins TRBV13 to TRBJ2-7; the D call of TRBD1 rests on TCRdb alone, since no DNA is present to check it. CDR1 PRHDT and CDR2 FYEKMQ come from the germline V gene (reference sequence). This CDR3 is built from 13 residues. This CDR3 is CASADRGHYEQYF.

This chain links TRBV5-6 with TRBJ1-2; TCRdb's D call of TRBD1 is untestable without DNA. Looked up from germline, CDR1 is SGHDT and CDR2 is YYEEEE. The CDR3 totals 15 residues. The CDR3 loop is CASSLRRVGNYGYTF.

The genes are TRBV25-1 and TRBJ2-6; the TCRdb D gene call, TRBD1, has no DNA to confirm it. This CDR3 has 18 residues. Germline CDR1 is MGHDK and CDR2 is SYGVNS. CDR3 residues: CASSALGVSGSGANVLTF.

The chain is built from TRBV27 and TRBJ2-1; without DNA, the TCRdb call of TRBD2 cannot be checked. The CDR3 loop spans 13 amino acids. Germline CDR1 reads MNHEY; CDR2 reads SMNVEV (reference sequence). The CDR3 is CASSFRGRNEQFF.

The rearrangement joins TRBV7-9 to TRBJ1-1. The germline V gene encodes CDR1 SEHNR and CDR2 FQNEAQ (reference sequence). The CDR3 has 15 residues. The CDR3 sequence is CASIPEDARNTEAFF. The variable domain in full, completed from reference TRBV7-9 and TRBJ1-1, reads DTGVSQNPRHKITKRGQNVTFRCDPISEHNRLYWYRQTLGQGPEFLTYFQNEAQLEKSRLLSDRFSAERPKGSFSTLEIQRTEQGDSAMYLCASIPEDARNTEAFFGQGTRLTVV.

The chain couples TRBV27 to TRBJ2-3; TCRdb proposes TRBD2, but this gene call is untestable without DNA. CDR3 size: 16 residues. CDR1 is MNHEY and CDR2 is SMNVEV in the germline V gene (reference sequence). CDR3 sequence: CASSLKTSGGADTQYF.

The chain has TRBV3-1 and TRBJ1-1. Per the germline V gene, CDR1 is LGHDT and CDR2 is YNNKEL (reference sequence). The CDR3 has 15 residues. The CDR3 spells CASSLYRNLRTEAFF.